A single sample gave rise to the 30 T cell receptor beta chains below, sequenced in a study of blood T cells in healthy people across ages. The use of a sample-barcoded 5' primer and a J-beta primer mix characterized a second PCR of about 7 to 12 cycles. TCRdb re-analysed the 5' RACE reads in MiXCR, keeping a single row per CDR3 protein. The data hold roughly 800,000 distinct CDR3 sequences, with more than 25% observed a single time. The same data also contributed to another study, on T cells of mothers and their children.

Material: blood. The origin of the receptors is a boy under 18 in good health.

The V call is TRBV6-6, the J call TRBJ2-2, with 8 positions matching TRBD1. The V gene end was trimmed by 5 bases and the J gene end by 4 bases; junction bases not matched to a gene: 0. Per germline, CDR1 MNHNY and CDR2 SVGAGI (reference sequence). The CDR3 has 13 amino acids. This CDR3 reads CASSGTGTGELFF. In DNA form, the CDR3 reads TGTGCCAGCAGTGGGACAGGCACCGGGGAGCTGTTTTTT.

This clonotype was found a few times. The V call is TRBV5-5, the J call TRBJ1-6; no clear D. Germline CDR1 and CDR2: SGHKS and YYEKEE (reference sequence). The CDR3 has 12 amino acids. V lost 3 bases and J lost 10, with 8 bases in between. CDR3 coding DNA: TGTGCCAGCAGCTACCCGGGGTCACCCCTCCACTTT. Residues: CASSYPGSPLHF.

The CDR3 loop is CSVEMSGGGNEQFF. CDR3 coding DNA: TGCAGCGTAGAGATGAGCGGGGGGGGCAATGAGCAGTTCTTC. This sequence joins TRBV29-1 and TRBJ2-1, with 10 bases that match TRBD2. Unmatched junction bases numbered 8, after V lost 6 bases and J lost 6 bases. The CDR3 spans 14 residues. Germline values: CDR1 SQVTM, CDR2 ANQGSEA.

This clonotype has only a few counts. This chain joins TRBV6-6 and TRBJ2-7, with 8 bases matching TRBD1. J was trimmed by 6 bases and V by 2 bases; bases with no gene match: 9. CDR1 and CDR2 from the germline V gene are MNHNY and SVGAGI (reference sequence). The CDR3 sequence is 15 residues long. The CDR3 nucleotides are TGTGCCAGCAGTTACACGCCTTCCCAGGGGGCCGAGCAGTACTTC. Protein: CASSYTPSQGAEQYF.

V is TRBV28 and J is TRBJ2-2, with D possibly TRBD2 on 6 matching bases. Germline V CDR1 and CDR2: MDHEN, SYDVKM. Trimming left V 6 bases short and J 4 bases short, with 15 bases between. The CDR3 totals 15 residues. Here the CDR3 DNA reads TGTGCCAGCAGCTCACGGGAGTTCGGCACCGGGGAGCTGTTTTTT. Amino acids: CASSSREFGTGELFF.

This clonotype has only a few counts. This CDR3 is CASRLWDEKLFF. The CDR3 region has the DNA TGCGCCAGCCGGCTTTGGGATGAAAAACTGTTTTTT. This sequence joins TRBV5-1 and TRBJ1-4; D remains unclear. The V end lost 7 bases, the J end lost 6 bases, and 10 bases lay between the germline ends. Germline V lookup: CDR1 SGHRS, CDR2 YFSETQ. The CDR3 sequence is 12 residues long. Using reference TRBV5-1 and TRBJ1-4 for the parts outside the CDR3, the full variable domain is KAGVTQTPRYLIKTRGQQVTLSCSPISGHRSVSWYQQTPGQGLQFLFEYFSETQRNKGNFPGRFSGRQFSNSRSEMNVSTLELGDSALYLCASRLWDEKLFFGSGTQLSVL.

The chain recombines TRBV5-1 with TRBJ2-1; D is unresolved. Germline CDR1 SGHRS, CDR2 YFSETQ. This CDR3 has 15 amino acids. V shed 1 base and J shed 5 bases, with 13 bases lying between them. CDR3 nucleotides: TGCGCCAGCAGCTTGACTCTCAGCGTAAACAATGAGCAGTTCTTC. It codes for CASSLTLSVNNEQFF. The full variable domain, rest sourced from reference TRBV5-1 and TRBJ2-1, is KAGVTQTPRYLIKTRGQQVTLSCSPISGHRSVSWYQQTPGQGLQFLFEYFSETQRNKGNFPGRFSGRQFSNSRSEMNVSTLELGDSALYLCASSLTLSVNNEQFFGPGTRLTVL.

The V call is TRBV7-3, the J call TRBJ2-1; 7 bases align to TRBD2. Germline lookup yields CDR1 SGHTA and CDR2 FQGTGA. V dropped 6 bases and J dropped 7; count of bases not matched to a gene: 12. The length of the CDR3 is 15 residues. Here the CDR3 DNA reads TGTGCCAGCAGTTATACGGGGAGGGGATTGAATGAGCAGTTCTTC. It is translated as CASSYTGRGLNEQFF.

This chain links TRBV5-6 with TRBJ1-2, with TRBD1 matching over 12 bases. The germline V gene encodes CDR1 SGHDT and CDR2 YYEEEE. Trimming at V came to 2 bases and at J to 6 bases, leaving 14 bases not matched to a gene. CDR3 length equals 18 residues. The CDR3 reads CASSFSGPRDRGQDGYTF. CDR3 coding DNA: TGTGCCAGCAGCTTCTCGGGTCCCCGGGACAGGGGGCAGGATGGCTACACCTTC.

V is TRBV7-9 and J is TRBJ2-5; 7 bases align to TRBD2. J gave up 1 base and V 2 bases, and 7 bases lay outside the gene matches. CDR1 is SEHNR, CDR2 FQNEAQ, per germline (reference sequence). The CDR3 is made up of 16 amino acids. CDR3: CASSLPRAGFQETQYF. In nucleotides, the CDR3 is TGTGCCAGCAGCTTACCGAGAGCGGGATTCCAAGAGACCCAGTACTTC.

Concerning this clonotype: This sequence may be a read error, since a much larger clone differs from it by one base. The chain recombines TRBV10-3 with TRBJ2-3; D remains unclear. This CDR3 is built from 11 residues. The germline V gene has CDR1 ENHRY and CDR2 SYGVKD. Between the trimmed V and J ends, which lost 2 bases and 7 bases, there was a span of 4 bases. The DNA of the CDR3 is TGTGCCATCAGTGAGACAAATACGCAGTATTTT. It specifies CAISETNTQYF.

This clonotype was found a few times. The rearrangement joins TRBV6-6 to TRBJ2-7; D is possibly TRBD1 or TRBD2 (6 bases each). The germline V gene has CDR1 MNHNY and CDR2 SVGAGI (reference sequence). The ends were cut back, 6 bases at V and 0 bases at J, with 15 bases in the middle. This CDR3 is built from 15 residues. This chain's CDR3 is CASSTGGHRSYEQYF. CDR3 DNA: TGTGCCAGCAGCACCGGGGGACACCGCTCCTACGAGCAGTACTTC.

This clonotype was detected only a few times. The chain has TRBV28 and TRBJ1-2; D is unresolved. Germline values: CDR1 MDHEN, CDR2 SYDVKM. The CDR3 is 16 residues long. V was clipped by 3 bases and J by 0 bases, with 14 bases between them. CDR3 in amino acids: CASSLPTGSSNYGYTF. In DNA form, the CDR3 reads TGTGCCAGCAGTTTGCCCACGGGATCTTCTAACTATGGCTACACCTTC.

This clonotype was found many times. The rearrangement uses TRBV4-1 and TRBJ1-2; D is unresolved. Germline values: CDR1 MGHRA, CDR2 YSYEKL. The CDR3 extends over 13 amino acids. With 1 base removed from V and 7 bases from J, the gap between germline ends came to 10 bases. CDR3 region: CASSQVPQSGYTF. CDR3 bases: TGCGCCAGCAGCCAAGTTCCCCAAAGTGGCTACACCTTC.

In this sample, this clonotype turned up a few times. The chain joins TRBV10-2 to TRBJ1-1; D remains ambiguous. Germline CDR1 is WSHSY and CDR2 is SAAADI. The CDR3 has 14 amino acids. V was pared by 0 bases and J by 0 bases, with 5 bases between. CDR3 sequence (DNA): TGCGCCAGCAGTGAGTCTTTTTTGAACACTGAAGCTTTCTTT. It yields the protein CASSESFLNTEAFF.

This clonotype has more than one count but fewer than ten. J is TRBJ2-5 and V is TRBV9; 7 positions agree with TRBD2. The J segment lost 5 bases and the V segment lost 1 base, leaving 8 bases of the junction unmatched. This CDR3 is built from 15 residues. Germline V gene lookup returns CDR1 SGDLS and CDR2 YYNGEE. The CDR3 here is CASSVWEGPGETQYF. The CDR3 DNA follows: TGTGCCAGCAGCGTATGGGAGGGACCAGGGGAGACCCAGTACTTC.

The J gene is TRBJ2-5, the V gene TRBV6-1; D remains ambiguous. Trimming shortened V by 6 bases and J by 3 bases, and 14 bases separated the two germline ends. The CDR3 contains 14 residues. Germline V gene sequence: CDR1 MNHNS, CDR2 SASEGT. CDR3 DNA sequence: TGTGCCAGCAGCGATGTCTGGGGAAAAGAGACCCAGTACTTC. It is translated as CASSDVWGKETQYF.

The genes are TRBV6-5 and TRBJ1-2; TRBD1 matches at 8 bases. CDR1 is MNHEY and CDR2 is SVGAGI in the germline V gene. With V trimmed by 2 bases and J by 4 bases, 6 bases remained unmatched. CDR3 length equals 15 residues. CDR3 DNA: TGTGCCAGCAGTTACGGCGGACAGGGTGGCTATGGCTACACCTTC. Protein sequence: CASSYGGQGGYGYTF.

The chain links TRBV5-1 to TRBJ2-7; the match to TRBD1 covers 9 bases. Losses at the gene ends were 4 bases for V and 5 bases for J; bases not matched to a gene: 7. CDR3 length equals 14 residues. CDR1 SGHRS and CDR2 YFSETQ come from the germline V gene. The DNA for the CDR3 is TGCGCCAGCAGCCAAGGACAGGGGCAGCACGAGCAGTACTTC. This encodes CASSQGQGQHEQYF.

The chain employs TRBV27 and TRBJ2-2, with D perhaps TRBD2 (6 bases). The germline V gene has CDR1 MNHEY and CDR2 SMNVEV (reference sequence). This CDR3 spans 15 amino acids. V was cut by 1 base and J by 2 bases, with 8 bases left in between. The CDR3 coding sequence is TGTGCCAGCAGTTTATATAGCGGTAACACCGGGGAGCTGTTTTTT. Its protein product is CASSLYSGNTGELFF.

This clonotype has more than one count but fewer than ten. The chain joins TRBV6-5 to TRBJ1-1; weak D call: TRBD1 (5 bases). The V end lost 0 bases, the J end lost 0 bases, and 14 bases lay between the germline ends. CDR3 length: 17 amino acids. Germline V gene lookup returns CDR1 MNHEY and CDR2 SVGAGI. CDR3 in amino acids: CASSYSQGGIMNTEAFF. As DNA, the CDR3 is TGTGCCAGCAGTTACTCGCAGGGAGGGATCATGAACACTGAAGCTTTCTTT.

This clonotype has more than one count but fewer than ten. The rearrangement joins TRBV20-1 to TRBJ2-7; D not resolved. This CDR3 has 13 amino acids. The germline CDR1 and CDR2 sequences are DFQATT and SNEGSKA (reference sequence). V lost 1 base and J 3 bases, leaving 10 bases between the germline ends. CDR3 sequence (DNA): TGCAGTGCTAGAGCAGCCACGGTCTACGAGCAGTACTTC. It translates to CSARAATVYEQYF.

This clonotype was observed a handful of times. The genes are TRBV2 and TRBJ1-6; D call uncertain. The V gene lost 8 bases and the J gene lost 6 bases, with 11 bases spanning the gap. Germline CDR1 is SNHLY and CDR2 is FYNNEI. The CDR3 loop spans 13 amino acids. CDR3 protein: CASGREGNSPLHF. CDR3 nucleotide sequence: TGTGCCAGCGGGAGGGAGGGTAATTCACCCCTCCACTTT.

The rearrangement joins TRBV6-1 to TRBJ2-3; D not resolved. Trimming removed 10 bases from V and 6 bases from J, with 14 bases in between. Germline CDR1 reads MNHNS; CDR2 reads SASEGT. The CDR3 extends over 12 amino acids. The CDR3 loop reads CATSVRRDTQYF. In nucleotides, the CDR3 is TGTGCCACCTCGGTCCGTCGGGATACGCAGTATTTT.

This clonotype was seen more than once but under ten times. The chain has TRBV19 and TRBJ2-5; 13 bases are a match to TRBD2. CDR1 and CDR2 from the germline V gene are LNHDA and SQIVND (reference sequence). Trimming removed 3 bases from V and 3 bases from J; junction bases left unmatched: 4. The CDR3 contains 16 residues. The CDR3 coding sequence is TGTGCCAGTAGTATGACTAGCGGGGGGATTGAAGAGACCCAGTACTTC. It encodes CASSMTSGGIEETQYF. The full variable domain, with the rest looked up from reference TRBV19 and TRBJ2-5, is DGGITQSPKYLFRKEGQNVTLSCEQNLNHDAMYWYRQDPGQGLRLIYYSQIVNDFQKGDIAEGYSVSREKKESFPLTVTSAQKNPTAFYLCASSMTSGGIEETQYFGPGTRLLVL.

The CDR3 sequence is CASYGRGSGANVLTF. For the CDR3, the DNA is TGTGCCAGCTATGGCAGGGGCTCTGGGGCCAACGTCCTGACTTTC. The chain couples TRBV3-1 to TRBJ2-6; possible D gene TRBD1, 6 bases. The germline gives CDR1 LGHDT, CDR2 YNNKEL (reference sequence). Deletions cut 8 bases from V and 0 bases from J, with 11 bases between. The CDR3 length is 15 residues.

In this sample, this clonotype turned up a few times. The CDR3 here is CSARGTRPQNIQYF. The CDR3 DNA is TGCAGTGCTAGAGGGACCCGACCCCAAAACATTCAGTACTTC. The V call is TRBV20-1, the J call TRBJ2-4; no reliable D call. The CDR3 is 14 residues long. The germline V gene has CDR1 DFQATT and CDR2 SNEGSKA (reference sequence). V was cut by 1 base and J by 5 bases, with 12 bases left in between.

This clonotype has just a few counts. The genes are TRBV6-1 and TRBJ1-6; D gene ambiguous. Germline lookup yields CDR1 MNHNS and CDR2 SASEGT. V lost 4 bases and J lost 10, with 17 bases in between. The CDR3 consists of 15 residues. CDR3 coding DNA: TGTGCCAGCAGTGTATCCGGGATTGAGAGATCACCCCTCCACTTT. Translated: CASSVSGIERSPLHF.

This clonotype was detected only a few times. The rearrangement joins TRBV2 to TRBJ2-5; the D gene is possibly TRBD1 (6 bases). The assigned J gene may be wrong: the sequence end matches TRBJ2-1 better. There are 13 residues in the CDR3. Germline V CDR1 and CDR2: SNHLY, FYNNEI. The chain's CDR3 is CASRKQGSDEQFF. The CDR3 DNA reads as TGTGCCAGCAGAAAACAGGGTTCCGATGAGCAGTTCTTC.

The chain carries TRBV20-1 and TRBJ2-5, with D perhaps assigned TRBD1 or TRBD2 (7 bases each). The CDR3 spans 13 residues. V was cut by 6 bases and J by 4 bases, with 15 bases left in between. CDR1 and CDR2 from the germline V gene are DFQATT and SNEGSKA (reference sequence). DNA for the CDR3: TGCAGTGCCAGGGGGGGCACCGTAGAGACCCAGTACTTC. The encoded protein is CSARGGTVETQYF.